The following is a TCR beta chain sequence with its context. Its antigen is not known. This sample was taken from a study of T-cell reconstitution after alpha-beta-depleted transplantation in children. Broader study findings: Diversity and T-cell counts at one year after transplant derived mostly from new T cells. Surviving recipient T cells and thymic progenitors accounted for the high day-60 TCRbeta diversity observed in some patients. There were reportedly several hundred expanded graft clones from which alpha-beta T cells came about two months after transplant.

Per germline, CDR1 SGHNT and CDR2 YYREEE (reference sequence). The CDR3 loop spans 14 amino acids. Trimming took off 3 bases at V and 3 bases at J, with 13 bases between the two ends. TCRbeta library construction was performed incorporating unique molecular identifiers. In TCRdb, the PCR reads were re-called with MiXCR into one record per CDR3 protein. Of roughly 400,000 distinct CDR3 sequences listed, around two fifths were seen once; the top ten hold around a quarter. The V and J genes are TRBV5-4 and TRBJ2-7, with a tentative D call TRBD2 (6 bases). This receptor was obtained from a girl aged 2 to 9 with aplastic anemia, due to receive a stem cell transplant. Sequencing was performed on PBMCs, taken before TCRalphabeta/CD19-depleted stem cell transplant. The DNA of the CDR3 is TGTGCCAGCAGCTGGTCCAAGACTAGCTACGAGCAGTACTTC. This gives the protein CASSWSKTSYEQYF.